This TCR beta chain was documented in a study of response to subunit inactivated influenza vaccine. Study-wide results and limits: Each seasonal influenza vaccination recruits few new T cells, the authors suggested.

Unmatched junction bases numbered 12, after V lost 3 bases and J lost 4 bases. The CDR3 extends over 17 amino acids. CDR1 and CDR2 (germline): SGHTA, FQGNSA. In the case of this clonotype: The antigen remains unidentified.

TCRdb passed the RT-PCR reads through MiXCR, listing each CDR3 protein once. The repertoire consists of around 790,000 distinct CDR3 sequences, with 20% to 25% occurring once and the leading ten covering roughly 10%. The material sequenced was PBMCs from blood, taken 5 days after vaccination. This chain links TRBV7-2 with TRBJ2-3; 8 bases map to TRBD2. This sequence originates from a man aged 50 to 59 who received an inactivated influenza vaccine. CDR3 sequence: CASSFRRGEGDADTQYF. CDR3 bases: TGTGCCAGCAGCTTCAGGCGGGGGGAAGGCGATGCAGATACGCAGTATTTT.